The TCR beta chain described here comes from a study of high-grade serous ovarian cancer treatment subgroups. Turning to the study itself: Each sample yielded on average about 7,000 unique TCR beta rearrangements from around 14,000 reads. Findings of the study overall: Spatial context was lost because tumors were sequenced in bulk. Different patients shared almost no repertoire; same-patient tumors shared about 0.11 to 0.85. TCR relatedness rose with neoantigen level and trended with mutation load.

This table comes from immunoSEQ multiplex PCR, and its TCRdb copy is limited to in-frame clones, with some not included. The sample holds over 9,000 clones; 70% to 90% are singletons and the top ten take 1.5% to 2%. V gave up 9 bases and J gave up 8 bases, with 7 bases separating them. This CDR3 is 9 amino acids long. Germline V CDR1 and CDR2: MRHNA, SNTAGT. The tumor samples were collected prior to definitive surgery or chemotherapy. A note on this clone: Antigen unknown.

The sequenced material came from tumor tissue. The chain combines TRBV6-4 with TRBJ1-2, with D hard to call. The sequence came from a human donor with high-grade serous ovarian cancer. The CDR3 reads CARRCGYTF. In DNA form, the CDR3 reads TGTGCCAGGAGGTGCGGCTACACCTTC.